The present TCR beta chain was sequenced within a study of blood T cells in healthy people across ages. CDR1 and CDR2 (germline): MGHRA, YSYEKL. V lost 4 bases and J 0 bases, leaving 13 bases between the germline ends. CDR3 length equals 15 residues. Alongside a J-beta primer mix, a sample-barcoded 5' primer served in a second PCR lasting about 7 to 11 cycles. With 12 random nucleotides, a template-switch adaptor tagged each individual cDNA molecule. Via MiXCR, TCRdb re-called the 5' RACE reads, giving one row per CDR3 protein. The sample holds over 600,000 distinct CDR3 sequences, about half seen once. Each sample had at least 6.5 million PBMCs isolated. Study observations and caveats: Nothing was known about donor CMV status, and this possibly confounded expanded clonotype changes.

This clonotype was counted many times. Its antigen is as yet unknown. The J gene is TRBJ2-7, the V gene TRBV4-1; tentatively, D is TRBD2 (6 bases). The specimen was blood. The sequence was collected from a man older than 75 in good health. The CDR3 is CASSRRLRDSYEQYF. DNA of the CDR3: TGCGCCAGCAGCCGACGACTGCGGGACTCCTACGAGCAGTACTTC.